One sample yielded the 3 T cell receptor beta chains listed below, sequenced in a study of blood T cell repertoires in COVID-19. Using immunoSEQ multiplex PCR, the repertoire was profiled, and TCRdb retains in-frame clones only, with some absent. The sample lists about 320,000 clones, over 75% seen once, with more than 6% in the top ten. The specimen sequenced was peripheral blood. These receptors all stem from a human donor in a cohort sampled during active COVID-19.

About this clone: An end of the junction does not agree with germline; a read error may underlie this. The chain links TRBV7-9 to TRBJ2-7, with 7 nucleotides matching TRBD1. This CDR3 is built from 11 residues. Germline V CDR1 and CDR2: SEHNR, FQNEAQ (reference sequence). The CDR3 region has the DNA TGTGCCAGCAGCCGGGGACAGTCGGAGAACTTC. Translation gives CASSRGQSENF.

The chain carries TRBV7-8 and TRBJ1-5, with 9 positions matching TRBD1. The CDR3 sequence is 16 residues long. Losses at the gene ends were 5 bases for V and 5 bases for J; bases not matched to a gene: 10. Germline CDR1 reads SGHVS; CDR2 reads FQNEAQ. Written as DNA, the CDR3 is TGTGCCAGCAGCCCCATCGTGGGACAGGGCTATCAGCCCCAGCATTTT. This sequence encodes CASSPIVGQGYQPQHF.

This clone has more than one count but fewer than ten. The chain couples TRBV5-1 to TRBJ1-6, with a tentative D call TRBD1 (5 bases). V dropped 4 bases and J dropped 3 bases, with 17 bases sitting between them. Germline values: CDR1 SGHRS, CDR2 YFSETQ. The CDR3 is 17 residues long. CDR3 in amino acids: CASSPNSIGDYNSPLHF. The DNA for the CDR3 is TGCGCCAGCAGCCCAAACAGCATAGGGGACTATAATTCACCCCTCCACTTT.